Below are 14 T cell receptor beta chains sequenced from a single sample in a study of blood T cell repertoires in COVID-19 (TCRdb year 2020). Libraries were made using the immunoSEQ multiplex PCR assay. The table was pulled from immuneACCESS by TCRdb, which kept in-frame rearrangements only. Such tables lose some clones; where checked, under half of the loss comes from unresolved V genes, and the rest has no known cause. The sample table holds fewer than 65,000 clones, of which under 95% were seen once. Jointly, the top ten make up 3.5% to 4% of the sample. The sample comprised peripheral blood. The receptors originated from a human donor in a cohort sampled during active COVID-19.

The chain couples TRBV5-1 to TRBJ2-7; possibly TRBD2 for D (6 bases). CDR3 length: 18 residues. The germline V gene encodes CDR1 SGHRS and CDR2 YFSETQ. V lost 3 bases and J 1 base, leaving 23 bases between the germline ends. CDR3 nucleotides: TGCGCCAGCAGCTGGAGGGCCGGAGGACACCTGGGTTCCTACGAGCAGTACTTC. This codes for CASSWRAGGHLGSYEQYF.

V gene TRBV28 combines with J gene TRBJ2-2; TRBD2 aligns across 8 bases. The ends lost 7 bases at V and 7 bases at J; junction bases unmatched: 14. Germline-derived CDR1 and CDR2 are MDHEN and SYDVKM. The CDR3 is made up of 16 amino acids. The CDR3 DNA sequence: TGTGCCAGCACCTCATGGGGTAGCGGGAATGACGGGGAGCTGTTTTTT. Translation: CASTSWGSGNDGELFF.

This chain connects TRBV30 to TRBJ2-1; 12 nucleotides agree with TRBD2. The CDR3 runs 16 residues. V shed 1 base and J 3 bases; nucleotides not matched to a gene: 4. Germline V lookup: CDR1 GTSNPN, CDR2 SVGIG (reference sequence). The CDR3 loop reads CAWSGLAGAHYNEQFF. The CDR3, as DNA: TGTGCCTGGAGTGGACTAGCGGGGGCCCACTACAATGAGCAGTTCTTC.

The chain is built from TRBV5-1 and TRBJ1-5; possible D gene TRBD1, 6 bases. V was shortened by 4 bases and J by 3 bases, with 14 bases between the two germline ends. Germline CDR1 SGHRS, CDR2 YFSETQ. The CDR3 extends over 15 amino acids. CDR3 loop: CASSPTGPYNQPQHF. DNA for the CDR3: TGCGCCAGCAGCCCGACAGGCCCTTACAATCAGCCCCAGCATTTT.

This clone was detected a few times. This chain joins TRBV19 and TRBJ2-7; TRBD1 matches at 7 bases. Looked up from germline, CDR1 is LNHDA and CDR2 is SQIVND (reference sequence). The CDR3 length is 14 residues. With 4 bases clipped from V and 1 base from J, the junction kept 4 bases outside the gene matches. The CDR3 is CASSKGQVSYEQYF. In DNA form, the CDR3 reads TGTGCCAGTAGTAAAGGACAGGTTTCCTACGAGCAGTACTTC.

The V gene is TRBV30, the J gene TRBJ2-7; possibly TRBD2 for D (6 bases). V was cut by 2 bases and J by 4 bases, with 27 bases left in between. This CDR3 is built from 18 residues. Germline-derived CDR1 and CDR2 are GTSNPN and SVGIG (reference sequence). The CDR3 sequence: CAWSIPNRENQGMYEQYV. The CDR3 coding sequence is TGTGCCTGGAGTATCCCCAACCGGGAGAACCAAGGGATGTACGAGCAGTACGTC.

The CDR3 protein is CASSVELAGSDTQYF. In nucleotides, the CDR3 is TGTGCCAGCAGTGTAGAGCTAGCGGGGTCAGATACGCAGTATTTT. The chain links TRBV2 to TRBJ2-3; TRBD2 aligns across 9 bases. The ends lost 4 bases at V and 4 bases at J; junction bases unmatched: 6. This CDR3 has 15 amino acids. Germline V gene sequence: CDR1 SNHLY, CDR2 FYNNEI.

This CDR3 reads CASSVTGTDYNEQFF. The CDR3 DNA follows: TGCGCCAGCAGCGTTACCGGGACAGATTACAATGAGCAGTTCTTC. The rearrangement links TRBV5-1 to TRBJ2-1; 7 nucleotides agree with TRBD1. Germline V CDR1 and CDR2: SGHRS, YFSETQ. V was pared by 4 bases and J by 4 bases, with 8 bases of the junction left unmatched. There are 15 residues in the CDR3.

The genes are TRBV27 and TRBJ2-7, with D perhaps matching TRBD1 (6 bases). The CDR3 has 13 amino acids. The V and J ends lost 9 bases and 7 bases respectively, with 19 bases between them. Germline V gene sequence: CDR1 MNHEY, CDR2 SMNVEV (reference sequence). The CDR3 coding sequence is TGTGCCAGTTCCAGAACAGGGACGGGGGAGCAGTACTTC. Its protein product is CASSRTGTGEQYF.

The rearrangement uses TRBV19 and TRBJ1-1; D gene unclear. Germline loops: CDR1 LNHDA, CDR2 SQIVND (reference sequence). This CDR3 is 13 amino acids long. V lost 1 base, J lost 4 bases, and 7 bases lay in between. Here the CDR3 reads CASSIGGGTEAFF. The CDR3 DNA sequence: TGTGCCAGTAGTATAGGGGGAGGCACTGAAGCTTTCTTT.

This clone was counted a single time. The chain is built from TRBV12-3 or TRBV12-4 and TRBJ1-5; 7 bases are a match to TRBD1. The CDR3 runs to 13 residues. Trimming at V came to 9 bases and at J to 6 bases, leaving 8 bases not matched to a gene. The CDR3 here is CASGVRGVQPQHF. The CDR3 nucleotides are TGTGCCAGTGGGGTCAGGGGGGTTCAGCCCCAGCATTTT.

V is TRBV5-6 and J is TRBJ2-2; D remains ambiguous. The germline V and J ends were trimmed by 2 bases and 2 bases, with 4 bases remaining between them. Germline CDR1 and CDR2: SGHDT and YYEEEE. The CDR3 length is 13 residues. CDR3 in DNA: TGTGCCAGCAGCTTTCTTAACACCGGGGAGCTGTTTTTT. Translation gives CASSFLNTGELFF.

This clone was picked up a small number of times. The chain has TRBV7-3 and TRBJ2-6; 9 positions match TRBD2. CDR1 and CDR2 (germline): SGHTA, FQGTGA. V was clipped by 5 bases and J by 0 bases; unmatched bases: 8. The length of the CDR3 is 18 residues. This chain's CDR3 is CASSMRGSGSSGANVLTF. CDR3 nucleotides: TGTGCCAGCAGCATGCGGGGTAGCGGGAGCTCTGGGGCCAACGTCCTGACTTTC.

The V call is TRBV15, the J call TRBJ2-7; TRBD1 agrees at 12 bases. Germline CDR1 and CDR2: LNHNV and YYDKDF (reference sequence). The CDR3 runs 19 residues. V shed 3 bases, J shed 0 bases, and the junction held 12 bases outside the gene matches. The CDR3 protein is CATSSSPGQGASSSYEQYF. Here the CDR3 DNA reads TGTGCCACCAGCAGCTCACCGGGACAGGGGGCCTCAAGCTCCTACGAGCAGTACTTC. Together with reference TRBV15 and TRBJ2-7, the CDR3 gives the full variable domain: DAMVIQNPRYQVTQFGKPVTLSCSQTLNHNVMYWYQQKSSQAPKLLFHYYDKDFNNEADTPDNFQSRRPNTSFCFLDIRSPGLGDTAMYLCATSSSPGQGASSSYEQYFGPGTRLTVT.